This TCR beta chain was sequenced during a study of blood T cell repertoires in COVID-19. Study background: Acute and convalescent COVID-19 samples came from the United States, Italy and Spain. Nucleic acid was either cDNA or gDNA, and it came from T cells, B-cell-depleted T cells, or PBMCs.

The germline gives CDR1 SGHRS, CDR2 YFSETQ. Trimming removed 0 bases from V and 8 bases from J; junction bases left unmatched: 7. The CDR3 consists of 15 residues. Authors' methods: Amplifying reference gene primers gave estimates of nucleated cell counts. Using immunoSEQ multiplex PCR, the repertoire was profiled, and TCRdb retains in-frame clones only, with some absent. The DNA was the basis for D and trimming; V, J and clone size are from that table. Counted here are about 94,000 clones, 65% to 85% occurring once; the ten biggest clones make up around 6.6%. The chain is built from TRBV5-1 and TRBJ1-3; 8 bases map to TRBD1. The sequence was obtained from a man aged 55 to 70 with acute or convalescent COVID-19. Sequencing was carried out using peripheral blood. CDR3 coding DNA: TGCGCCAGCAGCTTGGGCCAGGGGGCTTCGGACACCATATATTTT. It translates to CASSLGQGASDTIYF.